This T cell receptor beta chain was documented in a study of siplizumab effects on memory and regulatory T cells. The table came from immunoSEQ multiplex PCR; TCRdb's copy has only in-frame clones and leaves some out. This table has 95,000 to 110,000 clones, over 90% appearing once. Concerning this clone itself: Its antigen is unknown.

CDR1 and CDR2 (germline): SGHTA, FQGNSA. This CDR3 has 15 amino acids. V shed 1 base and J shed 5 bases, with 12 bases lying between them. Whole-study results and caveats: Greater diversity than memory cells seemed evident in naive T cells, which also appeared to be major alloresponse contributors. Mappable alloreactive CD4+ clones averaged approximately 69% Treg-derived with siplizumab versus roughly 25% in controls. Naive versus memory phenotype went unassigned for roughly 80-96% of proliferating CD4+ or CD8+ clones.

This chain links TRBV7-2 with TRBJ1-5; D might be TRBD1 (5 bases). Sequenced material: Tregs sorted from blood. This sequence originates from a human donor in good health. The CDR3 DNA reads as TGTGCCAGCAGCTTAGTGGGGGACCGGGATCAGCCCCAGCATTTT. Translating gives CASSLVGDRDQPQHF.